Listed here are 31 T cell receptor beta chains from one sample, sequenced in a study of T cell repertoires in cytomegalovirus infection. TCRdb itself ran the reads through MiXCR, one entry per CDR3 protein. Of under 200,000 distinct CDR3 sequences listed, 7.5% to 10% are singletons. The material sequenced was PBMCs. The receptors stem from a human donor in good health (CMV status not recorded). Some clones in this sample may be carry-over from other donors' samples.

This clonotype was seen at least ten times. The chain couples TRBV4-3 to TRBJ2-1, with D possibly TRBD2 on 5 matching bases. CDR3 length equals 16 residues. Germline CDR1 LGHNA, CDR2 YSLEER. V was shortened by 4 bases and J by 6 bases, with 19 bases between the two germline ends. The CDR3 region is CASSLYPTGNSNEQFF. The CDR3 nucleotides are TGCGCCAGCAGCCTCTACCCGACGGGGAACAGCAATGAGCAGTTCTTC.

This clonotype was seen at least ten times. The chain joins TRBV11-2 to TRBJ2-4; 16 bases map to TRBD2. The CDR3 length is 19 residues. CDR1 and CDR2 (germline): SGHAT, FQNNGV. The trim removed 2 bases at V and 2 bases at J, leaving 6 bases unmatched. CDR3 in DNA: TGTGCCAGCAGCTTACTAGGGACTAGCGGGGGGGCGTCCAAAAACATTCAGTACTTC. As protein: CASSLLGTSGGASKNIQYF.

The chain carries TRBV4-1 and TRBJ2-2; tentative D call: TRBD2 (6 bases). The CDR3 contains 16 residues. Between the trimmed V and J ends, which lost 9 bases and 3 bases, there was a span of 20 bases. CDR1 MGHRA and CDR2 YSYEKL come from the germline V gene. In DNA form, the CDR3 reads TGCGCCAGTTCCTATCGGGAGAGCGTTTACACCGGGGAGCTGTTTTTT. This sequence encodes CASSYRESVYTGELFF.

There are many counts of this clonotype. The V call is TRBV7-2, the J call TRBJ2-5; 7 bases are shared with TRBD2. CDR1 SGHTA and CDR2 FQGNSA come from the germline V gene. This CDR3 spans 12 amino acids. Trimming at V came to 4 bases and at J to 7 bases, leaving 3 bases not matched to a gene. CDR3 DNA: TGTGCCAGCAGCTCCACGGGAGGGACCCAGTACTTC. This sequence encodes CASSSTGGTQYF.

V and J are TRBV9 and TRBJ1-2; 10 bases are a match to TRBD1. CDR1 is SGDLS, CDR2 YYNGEE, per germline. With V trimmed by 3 bases and J by 6 bases, 5 bases remained unmatched. This CDR3 spans 14 amino acids. The CDR3 region is CASSETGGVDGYTF. CDR3 bases: TGTGCCAGCAGCGAGACAGGGGGCGTGGATGGCTACACCTTC.

This clonotype was observed many times. The V and J genes are TRBV7-2 and TRBJ2-7; the D is unclear. Germline loops: CDR1 SGHTA, CDR2 FQGNSA. There are 14 residues in the CDR3. V was clipped by 2 bases and J by 6 bases, with 14 bases between them. The CDR3 DNA follows: TGTGCCAGCAGCTTATACGCTGGACGGTCCGAGCAGTACTTC. It is translated as CASSLYAGRSEQYF.

There are many counts of this clonotype. The gene calls are TRBV19 and TRBJ1-5, with D hard to call. The V gene's germline CDR1 is LNHDA and CDR2 SQIVND (reference sequence). With 5 bases removed from V and 4 bases from J, the gap between germline ends came to 6 bases. The CDR3 is 12 amino acids. The DNA for the CDR3 is TGTGCCAGTAGTGTGGGGAATCAGCCCCAGCATTTT. It specifies CASSVGNQPQHF. Together with reference TRBV19 and TRBJ1-5, the CDR3 gives the full variable domain: DGGITQSPKYLFRKEGQNVTLSCEQNLNHDAMYWYRQDPGQGLRLIYYSQIVNDFQKGDIAEGYSVSREKKESFPLTVTSAQKNPTAFYLCASSVGNQPQHFGDGTRLSIL.

The chain combines TRBV28 with TRBJ2-4; maybe TRBD2 (6 bases). The ends were cut back, 5 bases at V and 6 bases at J, with 14 bases in the middle. Germline V gene sequence: CDR1 MDHEN, CDR2 SYDVKM. The CDR3 is 14 residues long. The CDR3 sequence is CASSLRSGANIQYF. The DNA for the CDR3 is TGTGCCAGCAGTCTCAGGTCGGGAGCAAACATTCAGTACTTC.

There are many counts of this clonotype. The chain recombines TRBV12-3 or TRBV12-4 with TRBJ2-7, with 7 nucleotides matching TRBD1. Unmatched junction bases numbered 7, after V lost 1 base and J lost 7 bases. CDR3 length equals 14 residues. CDR3 amino acids: CASSLVAARGEQYF. In DNA form, the CDR3 reads TGTGCCAGCAGTTTAGTCGCGGCCAGGGGGGAGCAGTACTTC.

CDR3 region: CASRPGLASYEQYF. The CDR3, as DNA: TGTGCCAGCAGGCCGGGACTAGCTTCCTACGAGCAGTACTTC. The chain has TRBV2 and TRBJ2-7, with TRBD2 identical over 9 bases. Per the germline V gene, CDR1 is SNHLY and CDR2 is FYNNEI. The CDR3 length is 14 residues. With 6 bases clipped from V and 1 base from J, the junction kept 4 bases outside the gene matches.

The genes are TRBV5-1 and TRBJ1-4; no reliable D call. The V end lost 0 bases, the J end lost 3 bases, and 6 bases lay between the germline ends. Germline CDR1 reads SGHRS; CDR2 reads YFSETQ. The CDR3 is 14 residues long. CDR3 in amino acids: CASSLGVANEKLFF. The CDR3 DNA follows: TGCGCCAGCAGCTTGGGTGTAGCTAATGAAAAACTGTTTTTT.

In its sample, this clonotype was seen many times. The CDR3 protein is CASSPSGLAGIEQFF. The CDR3 DNA sequence: TGTGCCAGCAGCCCGAGCGGACTAGCGGGGATTGAGCAGTTCTTC. This rearrangement joins TRBV7-2 to TRBJ2-1, with 12 bases matching TRBD2. In germline, CDR1 is SGHTA, CDR2 FQGNSA. The ends lost 5 bases at V and 9 bases at J; junction bases unmatched: 8. The CDR3 contains 15 residues.

This clonotype has more than one count but fewer than ten. This rearrangement joins TRBV7-2 to TRBJ2-7; 16 bases align to TRBD2. Germline CDR1 and CDR2: SGHTA and FQGNSA. V was pared by 1 base and J by 3 bases, with 12 bases of the junction left unmatched. The CDR3 is 20 amino acids. The CDR3 spells CASSLGPGLAGGRSYYEQYF. In DNA, the CDR3 is TGTGCCAGCAGCTTAGGCCCGGGACTAGCGGGAGGGCGGTCTTACTACGAGCAGTACTTC.

This clonotype has ten or more counts. This chain joins TRBV12-3 or TRBV12-4 and TRBJ1-1; TRBD1 is a possible D gene (6 bases). The V and J ends lost 3 bases and 1 base respectively, with 9 bases between them. The CDR3 has 14 amino acids. CDR3: CASSFRDTNTEAFF. The CDR3 DNA sequence: TGTGCCAGCAGTTTCCGGGACACGAACACTGAAGCTTTCTTT.

This clonotype was detected ten times or more. V gene TRBV7-8 combines with J gene TRBJ1-1; D not resolved. Per the germline V gene, CDR1 is SGHVS and CDR2 is FQNEAQ. The CDR3 has 13 amino acids. V dropped 2 bases and J dropped 0 bases, with 4 bases sitting between them. The CDR3 is CASSLSVNTEAFF. As DNA, the CDR3 is TGTGCCAGCAGCTTATCGGTGAACACTGAAGCTTTCTTT.

The table lists this clonotype with a few counts. The chain uses TRBV6-4 and TRBJ1-1; D ambiguous. This CDR3 is built from 12 residues. Trimming took 0 bases from V and 10 from J, leaving 9 bases between them. Germline lookup yields CDR1 MRHNA and CDR2 SNTAGT. The CDR3 nucleotides read TGTGCCAGCAGTGACTCGGGGTTGGCAGCTTTCTTT. Its translation is CASSDSGLAAFF.

In this sample, this clonotype turned up a few times. The gene calls are TRBV5-8 and TRBJ1-2, with 8 positions matching TRBD1. Germline V gene data show CDR1 as SGHTS and CDR2 as YDEGEE. There are 16 residues in the CDR3. V trimming: 5 bases; J trimming: 0 bases; junction bases outside the gene matches: 9. CDR3 in DNA: TGTGCCAGCAGATATGGACAGGGATCCGCTAACTATGGCTACACCTTC. Translating it yields CASRYGQGSANYGYTF. The whole variable domain, remainder taken from reference TRBV5-8 and TRBJ1-2, is EAGVTQSPTHLIKTRGQQATLRCSPISGHTSVYWYQQALGLGLQFLLWYDEGEERNRGNFPPRFSGRQFPNYSSELNVNALELEDSALYLCASRYGQGSANYGYTFGSGTRLTVV.

This clonotype has at least ten counts. This chain's CDR3 is CASSLVGGSSYNEQFF. The CDR3, as DNA: TGTGCCAGCAGCTTAGTTGGGGGGAGCTCCTACAATGAGCAGTTCTTC. The gene calls are TRBV7-2 and TRBJ2-1; a possible D gene is TRBD2 (6 bases). Trimming stripped 1 base from V and 0 bases from J, with 10 bases between. The CDR3 totals 16 residues. Per the germline V gene, CDR1 is SGHTA and CDR2 is FQGNSA.

Many counts were recorded for this clonotype. J is TRBJ2-3 and V is TRBV7-9; perhaps TRBD1 as D (5 bases). Germline V lookup: CDR1 SEHNR, CDR2 FQNEAQ (reference sequence). Trimming stripped 5 bases from V and 0 bases from J, with 15 bases between. The CDR3 consists of 16 residues. Here the CDR3 reads CASSQEVGVSTDTQYF. CDR3 nucleotide sequence: TGTGCCAGCAGCCAGGAAGTAGGGGTTAGCACAGATACGCAGTATTTT.

Comments on this clonotype: The CDR3 does not close with the conserved phenylalanine or tryptophan, likely indicating a read error. The V and J genes are TRBV28 and TRBJ1-2; D not certain. There are 13 residues in the CDR3. Trimming removed 8 bases at V and 8 bases at J, with 18 bases between. Germline-derived CDR1 and CDR2 are MDHEN and SYDVKM. The CDR3 spells CASRKVEFRGYTV. The CDR3 DNA is TGTGCCAGCCGCAAAGTCGAGTTTCGCGGCTACACCGTC.

This chain joins TRBV28 and TRBJ2-7; no definite D call. V was clipped by 8 bases and J by 4 bases, with 12 bases between them. The CDR3 runs 12 residues. The germline gives CDR1 MDHEN, CDR2 SYDVKM. The DNA of the CDR3 is TGTGCCAGCGGTGCAGTCGGGTACGAGCAGTACTTC. It yields the protein CASGAVGYEQYF.

V and J are TRBV12-3 or TRBV12-4 and TRBJ1-6; D uncertain. The V and J ends lost 3 bases and 4 bases respectively, with 7 bases between them. The CDR3 covers 14 residues. The CDR3 loop reads CASSFGDYNSPLHF. The CDR3 DNA sequence: TGTGCCAGCAGTTTTGGGGATTATAATTCACCCCTCCACTTT.

With regard to this clonotype: It is likely a read error, because the conserved phenylalanine at the end of the CDR3 is missing. The V and J genes are TRBV6-2 or TRBV6-3 and TRBJ2-3; 9 bases are shared with TRBD1. Germline values: CDR1 MNHEY, CDR2 SVGEGT. V was pared by 0 bases and J by 4 bases, with 5 bases of the junction left unmatched. CDR3 length equals 16 residues. The CDR3 spells CASSYSGQGMADTQYS. CDR3 coding DNA: TGTGCCAGCAGTTACTCCGGACAGGGGATGGCAGATACGCAGTATTCT.

A remark on this clonotype: A much bigger clone sits one base away, suggesting this may be a read error. The chain uses TRBV28 and TRBJ2-3; D gene unclear. The CDR3 spans 14 residues. The V gene's germline CDR1 is MDHEN and CDR2 SYDVKM. The V and J ends lost 9 bases and 9 bases respectively, with 22 bases between them. The CDR3 region is CASRGGLEVETQYF. CDR3 nucleotide sequence: TGTGCCAGTAGAGGTGGGCTAGAGGTAGAAACGCAGTATTTT. Complete variable domain (other parts from reference TRBV28 and TRBJ2-3): DVKVTQSSRYLVKRTGEKVFLECVQDMDHENMFWYRQDPGLGLRLIYFSYDVKMKEKGDIPEGYSVSREKKERFSLILESASTNQTSMYLCASRGGLEVETQYFGPGTRLTVL.

This clonotype was recorded at least ten times. The chain joins TRBV24-1 to TRBJ2-1, with D tentatively TRBD1 or TRBD2 (5 bases each). The CDR3 has 14 residues. The germline CDR1 and CDR2 sequences are KGHDR and SFDVKD. Trimming cost V 4 bases and J 1 base, with 7 bases left between them. CDR3 sequence reads: CATSEWGSYNEQFF. The CDR3 DNA reads TGTGCCACCAGTGAGTGGGGGTCCTACAATGAGCAGTTCTTC.

Ten or more counts support this clonotype. V is TRBV10-3 and J is TRBJ2-3; no definite D call. The CDR3 length is 18 residues. V was clipped by 0 bases and J by 0 bases, with 16 bases between them. Looked up from germline, CDR1 is ENHRY and CDR2 is SYGVKD. CDR3 coding DNA: TGTGCCATCAGTGAGTCCCCCCCGCGCGGCAGCAGCACAGATACGCAGTATTTT. Amino acids: CAISESPPRGSSTDTQYF.

There are many counts of this clonotype. The J gene is TRBJ1-5, the V gene TRBV11-2, with D perhaps matching TRBD1 (5 bases). V lost 0 bases to trimming and J lost 3 bases, with 9 bases between them. CDR1 is SGHAT, CDR2 FQNNGV, per germline. The CDR3 covers 15 residues. The CDR3, as DNA: TGTGCCAGCAGCTTAGAAGGGGTCCTCAATCAGCCCCAGCATTTT. Amino acids: CASSLEGVLNQPQHF.

This clonotype has a count of ten or more. The chain links TRBV5-6 to TRBJ1-5; 8 bases fit TRBD1. The CDR3 contains 15 residues. CDR1 is SGHDT and CDR2 is YYEEEE in the germline V gene. V was pared by 1 base and J by 4 bases, with 4 bases of the junction left unmatched. CDR3 in amino acids: CASSLMDRENQPQHF. The CDR3 coding sequence is TGTGCCAGCAGCTTGATGGACAGGGAAAATCAGCCCCAGCATTTT.

This clonotype was detected many times. The chain combines TRBV5-6 with TRBJ2-7; no clear D gene. Trimming shortened V by 4 bases and J by 2 bases, and 13 bases separated the two germline ends. This CDR3 region has 14 residues. The germline V gene encodes CDR1 SGHDT and CDR2 YYEEEE. The CDR3 nucleotides are TGTGCCAGCAGCCGACTGACCCTTACCTACGAGCAGTACTTC. Protein sequence: CASSRLTLTYEQYF.

This clonotype was seen more than once but under ten times. The chain couples TRBV6-2 or TRBV6-3 to TRBJ2-1; weak D call: TRBD1 (6 bases). The CDR3 has 16 amino acids. Germline V gene sequence: CDR1 MNHEY, CDR2 SVGEGT. The V gene lost 6 bases and the J gene lost 2 bases, with 17 bases spanning the gap. The CDR3 reads CASRLLRGGAYNEQFF. DNA for the CDR3: TGTGCCAGCAGGCTGCTACGAGGGGGAGCCTACAATGAGCAGTTCTTC.

This clonotype showed up many times. V is TRBV7-2 and J is TRBJ2-1; D gene ambiguous. Trimming took 5 bases from V and 0 from J, leaving 11 bases between them. CDR3 length: 15 residues. CDR1 SGHTA and CDR2 FQGNSA come from the germline V gene. The DNA for the CDR3 is TGTGCCAGCAGCCATGACTTGAGCTCCTACAATGAGCAGTTCTTC. Translating gives CASSHDLSSYNEQFF.